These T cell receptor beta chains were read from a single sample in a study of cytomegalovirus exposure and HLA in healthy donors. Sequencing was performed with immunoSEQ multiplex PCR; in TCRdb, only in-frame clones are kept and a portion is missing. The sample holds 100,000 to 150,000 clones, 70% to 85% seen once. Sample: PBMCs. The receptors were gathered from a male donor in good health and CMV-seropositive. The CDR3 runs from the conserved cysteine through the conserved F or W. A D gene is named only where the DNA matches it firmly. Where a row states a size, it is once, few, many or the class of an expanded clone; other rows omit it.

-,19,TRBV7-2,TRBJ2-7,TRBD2,CASRPMGVPGGPRSHEQYF,TGTGCCAGCAGACCCATGGGGGTCCCGGGAGGGCCCCGGTCCCACGAGCAGTACTTC
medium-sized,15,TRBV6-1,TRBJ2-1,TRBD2,CASSEVAGGVNEQFF,TGTGCCAGCAGTGAAGTAGCGGGGGGTGTCAATGAGCAGTTCTTC
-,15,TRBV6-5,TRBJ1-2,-,CASSQWGGAYYGYTF,TGTGCCAGCAGTCAATGGGGGGGCGCATACTATGGCTACACCTTC
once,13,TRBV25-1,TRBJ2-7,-,CASSEIDSYEQYF,TGTGCCAGCAGTGAGATAGATTCCTACGAGCAGTACTTC
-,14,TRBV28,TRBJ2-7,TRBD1,CASITGTVTYEQYF,TGTGCCAGCATCACGGGGACAGTGACCTACGAGCAGTACTTC
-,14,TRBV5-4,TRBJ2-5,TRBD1,CASSPTGAPETQYF,TGTGCCAGCAGCCCGACAGGGGCTCCGGAGACCCAGTACTTC
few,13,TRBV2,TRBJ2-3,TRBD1,CASRDRGTDTQYF,TGTGCCAGCCGGGACAGGGGCACAGATACGCAGTATTTT
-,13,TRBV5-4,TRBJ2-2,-,CASRAWNTGELFF,TGTGCCAGCAGGGCTTGGAACACCGGGGAGCTGTTTTTT
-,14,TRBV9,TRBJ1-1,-,CASSVEEDVVRAFF,TGTGCCAGCAGCGTAGAGGAGGACGTTGTGCGAGCTTTCTTT
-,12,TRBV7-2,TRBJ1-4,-,CASEGPNEKLFF,TGTGCCAGCGAGGGCCCTAATGAAAAACTGTTTTTT
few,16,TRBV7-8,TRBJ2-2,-,CASSLASIAPTGELFF,TGTGCCAGCAGCTTAGCGAGCATAGCGCCCACCGGGGAGCTGTTTTTT
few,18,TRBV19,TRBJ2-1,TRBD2,CASSSIGTSGISDNEQFF,TGTGCCAGTAGTTCAATCGGGACTAGCGGGATATCGGACAATGAGCAGTTCTTC
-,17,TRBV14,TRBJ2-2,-,CASSPMGPGTNTGELFF,TGTGCCAGCAGCCCCATGGGTCCAGGAACGAACACCGGGGAGCTGTTTTTT
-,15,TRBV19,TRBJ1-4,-,CASSKRQQINEKLFF,TGTGCCAGTAGTAAACGACAGCAGATTAATGAAAAACTGTTTTTT
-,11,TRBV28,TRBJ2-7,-,CASRRRDEQYF,TGTGCCAGCAGGCGCCGGGACGAGCAGTACTTC
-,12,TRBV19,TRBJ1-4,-,CASRQVNEKLFF,TGTGCCAGCAGACAGGTTAATGAAAAACTGTTTTTT